The next 20 T cell receptor beta chains were all read from a single sample in a study of T cell clonotyping in hematopoietic cell transplantation. TCRdb's copy holds only in-frame clones and misses some; the assay was immunoSEQ multiplex PCR. The sample carries fewer than 100,000 clones, less than 96% recorded once. Time point reported: recipient sample about 28 days before transplant, after cytoreduction. The sequencing here drew on peripheral blood mononuclear cells, taken before stem cell transplant. The source is a woman aged 45-65 years with acute myeloid leukemia. Some clones in this sample may be carry-over from other donors' samples.

V is TRBV27 and J is TRBJ1-5; D is perhaps TRBD1 (5 bases). CDR1 and CDR2 (germline): MNHEY, SMNVEV (reference sequence). V lost 8 bases and J 1 base, leaving 9 bases between the germline ends. The CDR3 is 13 residues long. CDR3 in DNA: TGTGCCAGCGCAAGGGGAAGCAATCAGCCCCAGCATTTT. Encoded protein: CASARGSNQPQHF.

This chain joins TRBV5-1 and TRBJ1-1; D is undetermined. The CDR3 totals 14 residues. The V end lost 0 bases, the J end lost 4 bases, and 10 bases lay between the germline ends. CDR1 is SGHRS and CDR2 is YFSETQ in the germline V gene. CDR3 nucleotides: TGCGCCAGCAGCTTGGACAGTTCGGTCACTGAAGCTTTCTTT. Its protein product is CASSLDSSVTEAFF. The full variable domain, with the rest looked up from reference TRBV5-1 and TRBJ1-1, is KAGVTQTPRYLIKTRGQQVTLSCSPISGHRSVSWYQQTPGQGLQFLFEYFSETQRNKGNFPGRFSGRQFSNSRSEMNVSTLELGDSALYLCASSLDSSVTEAFFGQGTRLTVV.

This chain connects TRBV6-7 to TRBJ1-3; D is unresolved. TRBV6-7 is an ORF, and what it does is uncertain. Trimming cost V 7 bases and J 0 bases, with 10 bases left between them. The CDR3 sequence is 14 residues long. This CDR3 is CASTWTASGNTIYF. Written as DNA, the CDR3 is TGTGCCAGCACCTGGACGGCCTCTGGAAACACCATATATTTT.

J is TRBJ1-4 and V is TRBV2; maybe TRBD1 (5 bases). Trimming took off 4 bases at V and 0 bases at J, with 9 bases between the two ends. This CDR3 region has 15 residues. The germline gives CDR1 SNHLY, CDR2 FYNNEI. CDR3 loop: CASSVPGSTNEKLFF. CDR3 nucleotides: TGTGCCAGCAGTGTACCAGGGTCAACTAATGAAAAACTGTTTTTT.

The chain recombines TRBV5-1 with TRBJ2-2, with a possible D match to TRBD1 (6 bases). V gave up 3 bases and J gave up 5 bases, with 14 bases separating them. Germline V gene data show CDR1 as SGHRS and CDR2 as YFSETQ. The CDR3 is 15 amino acids. The CDR3 DNA reads as TGCGCCAGCAGCTGGACAGCCCTAAAGACCGGGGAGCTGTTTTTT. Translated, it gives CASSWTALKTGELFF.

This rearrangement joins TRBV6-6 to TRBJ1-5; maybe TRBD1 (5 bases). From germline, CDR1 is MNHNY and CDR2 SVGAGI (reference sequence). Trimming took 7 bases from V and 1 from J, leaving 11 bases between them. This CDR3 is 14 amino acids long. In DNA form, the CDR3 reads TGTGCCAGCACCGACCGGGGGAGCAATCAGCCCCAGCATTTT. This gives the protein CASTDRGSNQPQHF.

The rearrangement joins TRBV15 to TRBJ2-2, with D perhaps given as TRBD1 or TRBD2 (5 bases each). Trimming took 5 bases from V and 0 from J, leaving 13 bases between them. This CDR3 is 16 amino acids long. Germline V gene data show CDR1 as LNHNV and CDR2 as YYDKDF (reference sequence). The CDR3 bases are TGTGCCACCAGCCCCAGGAGGACACCGAACACCGGGGAGCTGTTTTTT. It yields the protein CATSPRRTPNTGELFF.

This chain connects TRBV4-1 to TRBJ1-1; possible D gene TRBD1, 6 bases. The germline V gene has CDR1 MGHRA and CDR2 YSYEKL. The CDR3 sequence is 14 residues long. Between the trimmed V and J ends, which lost 6 bases and 0 bases, there was a span of 11 bases. The CDR3, as DNA: TGCGCCAGCAGAAACAGGGCTTTGAACACTGAAGCTTTCTTT. It specifies CASRNRALNTEAFF.

V usage is TRBV19 and J usage is TRBJ1-3; no reliable D call. The CDR3 totals 14 residues. V was shortened by 1 base and J by 2 bases, with 6 bases between the two germline ends. Germline V CDR1 and CDR2: LNHDA, SQIVND (reference sequence). In DNA form, the CDR3 reads TGTGCCAGTAGTATAGCCACGGCTGGAAACACCATATATTTT. Its protein is CASSIATAGNTIYF.

The V call is TRBV19, the J call TRBJ1-5, with 9 bases fitting TRBD1. This CDR3 is 15 amino acids long. Germline V gene data show CDR1 as LNHDA and CDR2 as SQIVND (reference sequence). Losses at the gene ends were 3 bases for V and 4 bases for J; bases not matched to a gene: 4. As DNA, the CDR3 is TGTGCCAGTAGTATTACAGGGGGCAGGAATCAGCCCCAGCATTTT. Translation gives CASSITGGRNQPQHF.

The chain carries TRBV5-6 and TRBJ2-5; D perhaps matches TRBD1 (5 bases). The CDR3 loop spans 14 amino acids. The V end was cut by 0 bases, the J end by 7 bases, with 13 bases between. Germline-derived CDR1 and CDR2 are SGHDT and YYEEEE. The CDR3 region has the DNA TGTGCCAGCAGCTTGGAGGGGCGCCCTAGGACCCAGTACTTC. It specifies CASSLEGRPRTQYF.

The chain is built from TRBV7-9 and TRBJ1-1; no definite D call. This CDR3 has 14 amino acids. The germline V gene has CDR1 SEHNR and CDR2 FQNEAQ (reference sequence). The V end lost 5 bases, the J end lost 4 bases, and 14 bases lay between the germline ends. CDR3 sequence reads: CASSTTIQLTEAFF. The DNA of the CDR3 is TGTGCCAGCAGCACGACAATCCAACTCACTGAAGCTTTCTTT.

The V and J genes are TRBV28 and TRBJ2-7; a weak D match, TRBD2 (6 bases). Per germline, CDR1 MDHEN and CDR2 SYDVKM. V dropped 5 bases and J dropped 3 bases, with 17 bases sitting between them. The CDR3 is 15 amino acids. This chain's CDR3 is CASSRPGLSFYEQYF. The CDR3 bases are TGTGCCAGCAGTCGCCCGGGACTTTCATTCTACGAGCAGTACTTC.

This clone was recorded once. This chain joins TRBV28 and TRBJ1-2; the D is unclear. The CDR3 has 13 residues. The V end was cut by 5 bases, the J end by 0 bases, with 7 bases between. The germline CDR1 and CDR2 sequences are MDHEN and SYDVKM. CDR3 region: CASSPATNYGYTF. Written as DNA, the CDR3 is TGTGCCAGCAGTCCGGCTACTAACTATGGCTACACCTTC.

The chain links TRBV2 to TRBJ2-5; D unresolved. This CDR3 has 13 amino acids. CDR1 and CDR2 from the germline V gene are SNHLY and FYNNEI. The V end was cut by 3 bases, the J end by 1 base, with 6 bases between. The CDR3 DNA reads as TGTGCCAGCAGTGACGGAGCCCAAGAGACCCAGTACTTC. Encoded protein: CASSDGAQETQYF.

The chain employs TRBV11-2 and TRBJ1-2, with 9 bases that match TRBD1. The CDR3 consists of 15 residues. J gave up 6 bases and V 3 bases, and 8 bases lay outside the gene matches. Germline lookup yields CDR1 SGHAT and CDR2 FQNNGV. The CDR3 DNA is TGTGCCAGCAGCTTGCTCCTGGGACAGGGAGATGGCTACACCTTC. Translation gives CASSLLLGQGDGYTF.

The chain joins TRBV4-1 to TRBJ1-4, with 11 positions matching TRBD1. J gave up 10 bases and V 6 bases, and 4 bases lay outside the gene matches. Per the germline V gene, CDR1 is MGHRA and CDR2 is YSYEKL. This CDR3 comprises 13 residues. The chain's CDR3 is CASRGQGEVKLFF. The CDR3 DNA reads as TGCGCCAGCAGGGGACAGGGGGAAGTAAAACTGTTTTTT.

The DNA for the CDR3 is TGTGCCAGCAGTTTTCAAACAGGGGGAAGGGAGCAGTACTTC. The encoded protein is CASSFQTGGREQYF. This chain links TRBV27 with TRBJ2-7, with 8 positions matching TRBD1. Losses at the gene ends were 3 bases for V and 7 bases for J; bases not matched to a gene: 8. The CDR3 has 14 residues. Germline lookup yields CDR1 MNHEY and CDR2 SMNVEV (reference sequence).

This clone occurred once. The rearrangement joins TRBV28 to TRBJ2-2; D is uncertain. V shed 3 bases and J shed 9 bases, with 8 bases lying between them. Per the germline V gene, CDR1 is MDHEN and CDR2 is SYDVKM. CDR3 length equals 12 residues. CDR3 residues: CASSLSGRELFF. CDR3 DNA sequence: TGTGCCAGCAGTTTGTCCGGCCGGGAGCTGTTTTTT.

The chain combines TRBV5-1 with TRBJ1-3; perhaps TRBD1 as D (5 bases). Trimming shortened V by 0 bases and J by 7 bases, and 14 bases separated the two germline ends. CDR3 length: 15 amino acids. Germline CDR1 reads SGHRS; CDR2 reads YFSETQ. This CDR3 reads CASSLGGRVSNTIYF. The CDR3 region has the DNA TGCGCCAGCAGCTTGGGGGGCAGGGTGTCGAACACCATATATTTT. Supplemented by reference TRBV5-1 and TRBJ1-3, the full variable domain reads KAGVTQTPRYLIKTRGQQVTLSCSPISGHRSVSWYQQTPGQGLQFLFEYFSETQRNKGNFPGRFSGRQFSNSRSEMNVSTLELGDSALYLCASSLGGRVSNTIYFGEGSWLTVV.